This T cell receptor (beta chain) was captured by sequencing in a study of cytomegalovirus exposure and HLA in healthy donors. PCR was performed using 60 Vbeta and 13 Jbeta primers. The data were produced by immunoSEQ multiplex PCR, yet TCRdb's version contains in-frame clones alone and is incomplete. The sample consists of about 180,000 clones, around 80% of them appearing once. The CDR3 sequence is 19 residues long. Unmatched junction bases numbered 8, after V lost 0 bases and J lost 1 base. Germline V CDR1 and CDR2: SGDLS, YYNGEE. Sequences were obtained from PBMCs. The TCR comes from a woman in her forties in good health and CMV-seronegative. The rearrangement uses TRBV9 and TRBJ2-6; 9 bases fit TRBD2. CDR3 DNA sequence: TGTGCCAGCAGCGTAGCGCGGGAGGGCCTTGGGTCTGGGGCCAACGTCCTGACTTTC. Translating gives CASSVAREGLGSGANVLTF.